This TCR beta chain was sequenced in a study of CD8 T cells in ankylosing spondylitis. Whole-study results and caveats: Those disease-linked clones were CD8+; they were also relatively rare in peripheral blood. There were earlier reports of some motif variants in reactive arthritis synovial fluid and blood. A motif of 7 or 8 highly homologous TCR beta variants was seen as apparently characteristic of ankylosing spondylitis blood.

With respect to this clonotype: Its specificity is unknown.

Trimming cost V 3 bases and J 4 bases, with 11 bases left between them. In germline, CDR1 is SGHTA, CDR2 FQGNSA. The CDR3 contains 14 residues. For TCR beta, libraries came from quantitative 5'-RACE with molecular barcodes. One entry per CDR3 protein results from TCRdb running MiXCR on the 5' RACE reads. The sample lists 180,000 or so distinct CDR3 sequences, under 14% occurring once. The chain couples TRBV7-2 to TRBJ2-3; no definite D call. Source material: blood, either unsorted or a sorted T cell fraction (not recorded which). This TCR was sampled from a male donor with ankylosing spondylitis or in good health (not recorded which). CDR3 bases: TGTGCCAGCAGCTTTTTACAGCCGTCAGATACGCAGTATTTT. This translates into CASSFLQPSDTQYF.